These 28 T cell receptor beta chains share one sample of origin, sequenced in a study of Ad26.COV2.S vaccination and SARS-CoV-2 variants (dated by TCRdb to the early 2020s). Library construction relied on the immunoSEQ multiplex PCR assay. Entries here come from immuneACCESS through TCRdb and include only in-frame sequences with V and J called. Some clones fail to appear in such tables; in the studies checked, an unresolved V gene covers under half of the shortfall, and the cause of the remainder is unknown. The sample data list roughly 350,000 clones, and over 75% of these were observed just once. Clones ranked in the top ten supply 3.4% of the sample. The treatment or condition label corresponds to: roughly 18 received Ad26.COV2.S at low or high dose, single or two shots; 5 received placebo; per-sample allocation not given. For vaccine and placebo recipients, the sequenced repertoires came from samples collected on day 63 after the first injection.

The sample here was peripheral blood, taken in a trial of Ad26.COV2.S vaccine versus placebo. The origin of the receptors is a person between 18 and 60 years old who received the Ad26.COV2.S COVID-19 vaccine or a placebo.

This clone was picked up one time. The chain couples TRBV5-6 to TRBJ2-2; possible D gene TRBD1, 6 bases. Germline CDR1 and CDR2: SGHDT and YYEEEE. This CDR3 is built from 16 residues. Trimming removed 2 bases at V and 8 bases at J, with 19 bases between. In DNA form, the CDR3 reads TGTGCCAGCAGCTTTAACGGACAGCCCCTTCTGGGGGAGCTGTTTTTT. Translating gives CASSFNGQPLLGELFF.

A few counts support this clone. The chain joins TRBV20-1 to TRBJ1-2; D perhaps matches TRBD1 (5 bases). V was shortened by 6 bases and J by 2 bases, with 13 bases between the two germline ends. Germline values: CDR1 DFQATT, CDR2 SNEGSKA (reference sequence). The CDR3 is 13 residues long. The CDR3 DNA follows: TGCAGTGCCAGTTACGGGGGGAACTATGGCTACACCTTC. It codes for CSASYGGNYGYTF.

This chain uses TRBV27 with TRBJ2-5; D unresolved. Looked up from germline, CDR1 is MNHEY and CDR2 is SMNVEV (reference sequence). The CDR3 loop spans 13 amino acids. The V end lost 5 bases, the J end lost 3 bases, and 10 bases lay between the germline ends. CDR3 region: CASSPPSEETQYF. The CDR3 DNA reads TGTGCCAGCAGTCCCCCGTCCGAAGAGACCCAGTACTTC.

The CDR3 protein is CASTTRRSYEQYF. The CDR3 nucleotides are TGTGCCAGCACTACCCGACGCTCCTACGAGCAGTACTTC. V gene TRBV28 combines with J gene TRBJ2-7; D not certain. With 7 bases removed from V and 0 bases from J, the gap between germline ends came to 10 bases. Looked up from germline, CDR1 is MDHEN and CDR2 is SYDVKM. The CDR3 is 13 amino acids.

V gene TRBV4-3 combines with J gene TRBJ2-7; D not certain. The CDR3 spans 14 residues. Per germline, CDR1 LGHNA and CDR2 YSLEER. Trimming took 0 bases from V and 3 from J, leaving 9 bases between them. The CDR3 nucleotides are TGCGCCAGCAGCCAAGATCGGATGGGCTACGAGCAGTACTTC. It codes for CASSQDRMGYEQYF.

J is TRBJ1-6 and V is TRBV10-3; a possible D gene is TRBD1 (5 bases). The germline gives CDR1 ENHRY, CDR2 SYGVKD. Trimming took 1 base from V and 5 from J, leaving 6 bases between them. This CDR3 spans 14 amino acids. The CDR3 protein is CAISEYRNNSPLHF. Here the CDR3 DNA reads TGTGCCATCAGTGAGTACAGGAATAATTCACCCCTCCACTTT.

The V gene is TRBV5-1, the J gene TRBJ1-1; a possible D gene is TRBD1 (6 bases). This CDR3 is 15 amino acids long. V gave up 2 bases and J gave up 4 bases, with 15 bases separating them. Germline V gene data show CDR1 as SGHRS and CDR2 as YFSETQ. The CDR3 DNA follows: TGCGCCAGCAGCTTCGAAGGGGGGCGAACCACTGAAGCTTTCTTT. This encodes CASSFEGGRTTEAFF.

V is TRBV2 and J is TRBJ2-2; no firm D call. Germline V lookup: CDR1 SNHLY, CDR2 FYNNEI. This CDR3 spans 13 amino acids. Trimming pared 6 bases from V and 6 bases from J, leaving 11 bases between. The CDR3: CASRRGGPGELFF. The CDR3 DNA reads TGTGCCAGCAGGCGTGGCGGACCCGGGGAGCTGTTTTTT.

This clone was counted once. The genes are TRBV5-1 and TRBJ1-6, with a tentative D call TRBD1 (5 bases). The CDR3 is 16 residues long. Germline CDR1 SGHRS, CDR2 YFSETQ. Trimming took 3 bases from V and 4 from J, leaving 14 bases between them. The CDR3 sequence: CASSSGTDPYNSPLHF. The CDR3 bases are TGCGCCAGCAGCTCGGGGACCGATCCTTATAATTCACCCCTCCACTTT. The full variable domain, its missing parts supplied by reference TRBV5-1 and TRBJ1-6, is KAGVTQTPRYLIKTRGQQVTLSCSPISGHRSVSWYQQTPGQGLQFLFEYFSETQRNKGNFPGRFSGRQFSNSRSEMNVSTLELGDSALYLCASSSGTDPYNSPLHFGNGTRLTVT.

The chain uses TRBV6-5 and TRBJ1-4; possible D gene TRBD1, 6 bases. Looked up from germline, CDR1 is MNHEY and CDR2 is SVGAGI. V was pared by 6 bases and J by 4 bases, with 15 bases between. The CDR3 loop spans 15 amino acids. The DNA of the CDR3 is TGTGCCAGCAGCCGGGGGCAGGCCAATAATGAAAAACTGTTTTTT. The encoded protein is CASSRGQANNEKLFF.

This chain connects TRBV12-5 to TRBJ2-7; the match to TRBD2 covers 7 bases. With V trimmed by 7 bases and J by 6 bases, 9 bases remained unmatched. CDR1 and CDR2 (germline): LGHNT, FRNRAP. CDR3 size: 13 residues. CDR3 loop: CASALSGEFEQYF. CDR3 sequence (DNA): TGTGCTAGTGCCCTAAGCGGGGAGTTCGAGCAGTACTTC.

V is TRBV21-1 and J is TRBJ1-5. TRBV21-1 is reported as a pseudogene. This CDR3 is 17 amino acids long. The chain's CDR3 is CASPKVGGRGGNQPQHF. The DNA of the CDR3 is TGTGCCAGCCCGAAGGTCGGAGGTAGGGGGGGCAATCAGCCCCAGCATTTT.

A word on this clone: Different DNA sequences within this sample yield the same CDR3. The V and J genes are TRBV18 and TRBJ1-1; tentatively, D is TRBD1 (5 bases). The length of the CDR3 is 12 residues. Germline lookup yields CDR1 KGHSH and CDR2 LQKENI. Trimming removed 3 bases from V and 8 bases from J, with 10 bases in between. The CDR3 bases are TGTGCCAGCTCACCGGGGCAGACAGAAGCTTTCTTT. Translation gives CASSPGQTEAFF.

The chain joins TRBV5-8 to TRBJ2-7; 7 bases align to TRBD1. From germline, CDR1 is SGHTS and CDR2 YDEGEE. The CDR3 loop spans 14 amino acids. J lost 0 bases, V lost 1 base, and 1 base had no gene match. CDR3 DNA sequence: TGTGCCAGCAGCTTGCACAGGGGCTCCTACGAGCAGTACTTC. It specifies CASSLHRGSYEQYF. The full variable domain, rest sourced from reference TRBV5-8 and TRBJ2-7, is EAGVTQSPTHLIKTRGQQATLRCSPISGHTSVYWYQQALGLGLQFLLWYDEGEERNRGNFPPRFSGRQFPNYSSELNVNALELEDSALYLCASSLHRGSYEQYFGPGTRLTVT.

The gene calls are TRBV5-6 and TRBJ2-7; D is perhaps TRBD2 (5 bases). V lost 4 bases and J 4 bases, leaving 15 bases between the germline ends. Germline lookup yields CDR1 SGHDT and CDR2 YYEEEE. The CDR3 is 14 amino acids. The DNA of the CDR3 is TGTGCCAGCAGCCGGGGAACGAGTGATTACGAGCAGTACTTC. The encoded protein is CASSRGTSDYEQYF.

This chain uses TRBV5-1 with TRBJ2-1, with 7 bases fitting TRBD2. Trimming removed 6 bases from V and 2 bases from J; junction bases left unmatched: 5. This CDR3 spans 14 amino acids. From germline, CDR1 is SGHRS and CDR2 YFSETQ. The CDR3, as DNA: TGCGCCAGCACCGCGGGGGATACCTACAATGAGCAGTTCTTC. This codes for CASTAGDTYNEQFF. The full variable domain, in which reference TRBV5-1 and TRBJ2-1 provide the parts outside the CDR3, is KAGVTQTPRYLIKTRGQQVTLSCSPISGHRSVSWYQQTPGQGLQFLFEYFSETQRNKGNFPGRFSGRQFSNSRSEMNVSTLELGDSALYLCASTAGDTYNEQFFGPGTRLTVL.

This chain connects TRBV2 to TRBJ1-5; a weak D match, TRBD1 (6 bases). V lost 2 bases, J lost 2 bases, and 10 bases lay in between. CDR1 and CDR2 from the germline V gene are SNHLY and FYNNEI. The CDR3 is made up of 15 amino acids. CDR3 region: CASSELGAGNQPQHF. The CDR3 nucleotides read TGTGCCAGCAGTGAATTGGGGGCAGGCAATCAGCCCCAGCATTTT.

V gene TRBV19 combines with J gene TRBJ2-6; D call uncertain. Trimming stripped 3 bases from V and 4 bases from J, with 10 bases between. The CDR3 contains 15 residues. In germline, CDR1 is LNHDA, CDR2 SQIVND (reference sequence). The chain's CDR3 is CASSILYTGANVLTF. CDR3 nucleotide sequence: TGTGCCAGTAGTATTCTTTATACCGGGGCCAACGTCCTGACTTTC.

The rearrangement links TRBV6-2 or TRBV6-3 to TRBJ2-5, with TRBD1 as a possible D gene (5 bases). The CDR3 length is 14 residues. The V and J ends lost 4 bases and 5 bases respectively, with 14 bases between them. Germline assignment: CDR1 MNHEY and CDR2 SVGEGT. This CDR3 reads CASSSSGMRETQYF. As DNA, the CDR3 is TGTGCCAGCAGTTCGTCAGGGATGAGGGAGACCCAGTACTTC.

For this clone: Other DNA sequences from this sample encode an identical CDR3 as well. CDR3 bases: TGCAGTGCTAGGAACACTGAAGCTTTCTTT. Translation gives CSARNTEAFF. The rearrangement links TRBV20-1 to TRBJ1-1; D uncertain. V dropped 3 bases and J dropped 1 base, with 0 bases sitting between them. This CDR3 region has 10 residues. Germline values: CDR1 DFQATT, CDR2 SNEGSKA (reference sequence).

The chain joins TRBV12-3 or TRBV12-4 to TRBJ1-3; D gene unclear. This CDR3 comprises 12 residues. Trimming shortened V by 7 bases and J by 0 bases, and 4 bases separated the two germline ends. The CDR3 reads CASTPSGNTIYF. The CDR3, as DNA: TGTGCCAGCACTCCCTCTGGAAACACCATATATTTT.

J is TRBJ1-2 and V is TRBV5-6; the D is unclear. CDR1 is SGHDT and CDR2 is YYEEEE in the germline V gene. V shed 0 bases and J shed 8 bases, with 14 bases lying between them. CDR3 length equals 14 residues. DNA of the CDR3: TGTGCCAGCAGCTTGGTTTCGGCCCTGGAGGGCTACACCTTC. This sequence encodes CASSLVSALEGYTF.

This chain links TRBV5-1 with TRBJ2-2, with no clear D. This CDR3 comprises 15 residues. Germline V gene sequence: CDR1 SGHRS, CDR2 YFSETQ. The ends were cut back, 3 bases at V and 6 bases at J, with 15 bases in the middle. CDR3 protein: CASSSGLGLAGELFF. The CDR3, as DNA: TGCGCCAGCAGCTCTGGGTTGGGTCTCGCCGGGGAGCTGTTTTTT.

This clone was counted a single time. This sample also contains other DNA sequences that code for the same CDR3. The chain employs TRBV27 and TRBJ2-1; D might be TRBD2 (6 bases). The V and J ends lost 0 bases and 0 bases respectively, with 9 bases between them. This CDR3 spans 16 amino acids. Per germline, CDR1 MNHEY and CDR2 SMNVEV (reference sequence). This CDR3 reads CASSLSLASSYNEQFF. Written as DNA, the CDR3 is TGTGCCAGCAGTTTATCGCTAGCGTCCTCCTACAATGAGCAGTTCTTC.

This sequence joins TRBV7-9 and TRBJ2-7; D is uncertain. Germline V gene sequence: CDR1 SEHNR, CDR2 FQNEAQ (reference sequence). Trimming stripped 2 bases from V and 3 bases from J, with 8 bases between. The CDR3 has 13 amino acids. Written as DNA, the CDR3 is TGTGCCAGCAGCTTAAGGATCTACTACGAGCAGTACTTC. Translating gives CASSLRIYYEQYF.

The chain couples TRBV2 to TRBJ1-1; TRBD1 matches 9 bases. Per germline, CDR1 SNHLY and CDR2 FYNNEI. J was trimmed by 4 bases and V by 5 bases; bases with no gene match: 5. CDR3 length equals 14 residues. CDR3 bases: TGTGCCAGCAGTAGGGACAGGGTGATCACTGAAGCTTTCTTT. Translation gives CASSRDRVITEAFF.

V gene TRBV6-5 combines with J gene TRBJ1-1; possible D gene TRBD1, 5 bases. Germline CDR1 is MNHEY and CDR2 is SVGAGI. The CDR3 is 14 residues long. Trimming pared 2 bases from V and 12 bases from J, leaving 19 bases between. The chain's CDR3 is CASSYAGTGSTTFF. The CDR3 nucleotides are TGTGCCAGCAGTTACGCGGGGACGGGTTCGACAACTTTCTTT.

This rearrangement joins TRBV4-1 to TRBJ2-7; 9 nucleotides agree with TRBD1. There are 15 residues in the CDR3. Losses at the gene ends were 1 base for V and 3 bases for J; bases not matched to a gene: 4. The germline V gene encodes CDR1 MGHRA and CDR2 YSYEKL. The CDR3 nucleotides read TGCGCCAGCAGCCAAGCGCCGGGACAGGGCTACGAGCAGTACTTC. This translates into CASSQAPGQGYEQYF.